This T cell receptor beta chain was recorded in a study of identical twins. Study findings and constraints: Among monozygotic twins, out-of-frame TCR alpha sharing exceeded what models predicted.

There are many counts of this clonotype. Its antigen is still unknown. One entry per CDR3 protein, called by TCRdb with MiXCR from the 5' RACE reads. Seen here are hundreds of thousands of distinct CDR3 sequences, around 6.1% observed once, and the top ten hold under 2%. The CDR3 has 12 amino acids. Trimming took 2 bases from V and 7 from J, leaving 9 bases between them. Germline CDR1 and CDR2: DFQATT and SNEGSKA (reference sequence). Sequenced sample: naive T cells sorted from blood. V and J are TRBV20-1 and TRBJ1-5; the D is unclear. The source is a man aged 18-30 years in good health. CDR3 sequence reads: CSARSGRQPQHF. The CDR3 nucleotides read TGCAGTGCTAGATCGGGCCGACAGCCCCAGCATTTT.